Reported below is one T cell receptor beta chain. No antigen is known for it. The reads were generated on an Illumina HiSeq 2000. TCR beta cDNA libraries were made by 5'RACE template switching that added a universal primer site and unique molecular identifiers. cDNA synthesis was primed from the TCR beta constant segment and was followed by two successive PCR amplification steps. The authors' analysis ran thus. MIGEC was used to demultiplex reads and group reads by UMI, and MiTCR was used to assemble and quantify clonotypes. To remove erroneous sequences, TCR cDNA sequences were retained only when supported by two or more reads. The tcR package was used for downstream repertoire analysis, and clonotypes were matched across fractions by CDR3 nucleotide sequence plus V segment. VDJmatch was used to annotate antigen specificity against VDJdb, with one amino acid substitution in CDR3 permitted. TCRdb reprocessed the raw reads; every CDR3 protein sequence is a single record, and DNA is not supplied. For this entry, the V and J calls and clone size follow TCRdb and not the study's own pipeline. The table of this sample itemizes 350,000 to 400,000 distinct CDR3 sequences. The biggest ten clones account for over 8.5% of the sample.

The sample originates from a study of T cells expressing NK-cell markers (TCRdb year 2020). A note on the overall study: Eight donors provided sorted CD3+CD56+NKG2C+, CD3+CD56+NKG2C- and CD3+CD56-NKG2C+ T-cell subsets, whose TCR beta-chain repertoires were profiled. Among the eight sequenced donors, only one was HCMV-seronegative, while the other seven were HCMV-seropositive. All eight donors whose samples were sequenced were randomly selected healthy volunteers, three of them men and five women. Sequencing of the libraries produced 2 x 150 bp reads on Illumina HiSeq 2000/2500, MiSeq or NextSeq. The paper's findings and limits, for the study overall: In five to seven donors, the dominant CD3+CD56+NKG2C+ clonotypes were found to rank among the top 10 CD8+ clonotypes and to make up about 1.0-8% of CD8+ T cells. Whether the expanded NKG2C-expressing T cell clones were specific for HCMV antigens remained unclear. Those dominant clonotypes were again the most abundant among CD3+CD56-NKG2C+ cells in several donors, at about 28.3-65%.

Via the germline V gene, CDR1 is SGDLS and CDR2 YYNGEE. From the cysteine through the phenylalanine, the CDR3 covers 17 amino acids. A DNA sequence was not provided. A commercial ELISA kit detecting HCMV-specific IgG in serum was used to determine HCMV serostatus. Ficoll density gradient centrifugation was used to isolate peripheral blood mononuclear cells from blood. This chain joins TRBV9 to TRBJ2-7; TCRdb calls TRBD1, which cannot be checked without DNA. Sequencing was done on a sample of blood T cells: a sorted CD56 or NKG2C T cell subset, CD4+ or CD8+ T cells, or bulk PBMC T cells (not recorded which). This clonotype was obtained from a woman between 45 and 65 years old in good health. Donor details come from another sample of the same person, matched by shared clones. The CDR3 protein is CASSFSKDRPNSYEQYF.